The TCR beta chain under discussion was sequenced for a study of cytomegalovirus exposure and HLA in healthy donors. General observations from the study: It was approximately 170 TCR beta chains that were listed as cytomegalovirus-associated. Among donors in an Asian-associated ancestry cluster, a later analysis reportedly found fewer N-insertions than the roughly 700-donor mean. Per published accounts, TCR beta sequences correctly predicted the HLA-A and HLA-B alleles of most subjects. Association of 16,951 TCR beta sequences with HLA alleles was found at 0.05 false discovery rate in a later analysis.

The PCR employed 60 Vbeta primers together with 13 Jbeta primers. Libraries were prepared by immunoSEQ multiplex PCR; TCRdb keeps only in-frame clonotypes and omits some of them. The sample records 180,000 or so clones, about three quarters being singletons. On this clone: Its target is unknown.

The CDR3 has 18 residues. Germline CDR1 MNHNS, CDR2 SASEGT. The junction had 12 bases not matched to a gene; V was cut back by 4 bases and J by 2 bases. The genes are TRBV6-1 and TRBJ1-1; 11 positions match TRBD1. Sequenced sample: PBMCs. This receptor was identified in a female donor in good health and CMV-seronegative. CDR3 nucleotides: TGTGCCAGCAGTGGCGCGGACAGGGGGCGCGTCCGAAACACTGAAGCTTTCTTT. It codes for CASSGADRGRVRNTEAFF.